Presented here are 32 T cell receptor beta chains from one specimen sequenced in a study of blood T cell repertoires in COVID-19. Assay: immunoSEQ multiplex PCR; the TCRdb copy retains only in-frame clones and omits some. The sample records roughly 160,000 clones, roughly 80% being singletons. The sequencing input was peripheral blood. These TCRs come from a man aged 70-80 years with active or convalescent COVID-19.

The chain has TRBV5-4 and TRBJ2-2; 9 bases agree with TRBD2. Germline trimming cut 4 bases from V and 6 bases from J; bases unmatched to any gene: 13. This CDR3 is built from 17 residues. Looked up from germline, CDR1 is SGHNT and CDR2 is YYREEE (reference sequence). CDR3 in DNA: TGTGCCAGCAGCCCCACGCCGCGGGAGGGCCGGGCCGGGGAGCTGTTTTTT. This translates into CASSPTPREGRAGELFF.

The chain joins TRBV28 to TRBJ1-1; D may be TRBD1 (6 bases). CDR1 is MDHEN and CDR2 is SYDVKM in the germline V gene. V was shortened by 3 bases and J by 2 bases, with 10 bases between the two germline ends. The CDR3 sequence is 14 residues long. The CDR3 loop is CASSLVQGNTEAFF. DNA for the CDR3: TGTGCCAGCAGTTTGGTACAGGGTAACACTGAAGCTTTCTTT.

J is TRBJ1-3 and V is TRBV19; D might be TRBD1 (5 bases). This CDR3 is 15 amino acids long. CDR1 is LNHDA and CDR2 is SQIVND in the germline V gene (reference sequence). Trimming left V 7 bases short and J 4 bases short, with 17 bases between. CDR3 loop: CASTPGGQTGNTIYF. The DNA for the CDR3 is TGTGCCAGTACCCCGGGGGGTCAGACCGGAAACACCATATATTTT.

The CDR3 is CAISGGSLTYEQYF. The DNA of the CDR3 is TGTGCCATCAGTGGGGGCTCATTAACCTACGAGCAGTACTTC. The rearrangement links TRBV10-3 to TRBJ2-7, with D tentatively TRBD1 (5 bases). Per germline, CDR1 ENHRY and CDR2 SYGVKD. V shed 4 bases and J shed 2 bases, with 12 bases lying between them. The CDR3 covers 14 residues.

V and J are TRBV5-1 and TRBJ1-4; the D gene is possibly TRBD1 (5 bases). Germline CDR1 is SGHRS and CDR2 is YFSETQ. V was pared by 3 bases and J by 5 bases, with 14 bases between. The CDR3 totals 15 residues. Here the CDR3 reads CASSSSPGPNEKLFF. In DNA, the CDR3 is TGCGCCAGCAGCTCCTCGCCAGGGCCAAATGAAAAACTGTTTTTT.

The chain has TRBV28 and TRBJ2-7; 8 bases fit TRBD2. Germline-derived CDR1 and CDR2 are MDHEN and SYDVKM. After removal of 6 bases from V and 5 bases from J, the junction contained 9 bases not matched to a gene. The CDR3 spans 14 residues. CDR3 sequence reads: CASRSSGIFNEQYF. In nucleotides, the CDR3 is TGTGCCAGCAGAAGTAGCGGGATCTTTAACGAGCAGTACTTC.

The J gene is TRBJ2-1, the V gene TRBV7-7; 12 positions agree with TRBD2. V lost 5 bases and J lost 7; bases outside the gene matches: 6. This CDR3 is built from 15 residues. The V gene's germline CDR1 is SSHAT and CDR2 FNYEAQ (reference sequence). The CDR3 bases are TGTGCCAGCAGCCCTAGCGGGGGGGCCCGGAATGAGCAGTTCTTC. This sequence encodes CASSPSGGARNEQFF.

The rearrangement joins TRBV7-2 to TRBJ1-3, with TRBD1 as a possible D gene (5 bases). V was cut by 3 bases and J by 0 bases, with 9 bases left in between. The length of the CDR3 is 15 residues. CDR1 SGHTA and CDR2 FQGNSA come from the germline V gene. Written as DNA, the CDR3 is TGTGCCAGCAGCTTGAGGCAGGGCTCTGGAAACACCATATATTTT. Its translation is CASSLRQGSGNTIYF.

In nucleotides, the CDR3 is TGTGCCAGCAGCTTGGTTCCACAGGGGAACACTGAAGCTTTCTTT. Its translation: CASSLVPQGNTEAFF. The chain combines TRBV5-5 with TRBJ1-1, with D possibly matching TRBD1 (6 bases). Germline CDR1 is SGHKS and CDR2 is YYEKEE (reference sequence). The CDR3 is 15 amino acids. The ends were cut back, 0 bases at V and 1 base at J, with 10 bases in the middle. The complete variable domain, with remaining parts taken from reference TRBV5-5 and TRBJ1-1, reads DAGVTQSPTHLIKTRGQQVTLRCSPISGHKSVSWYQQVLGQGPQFIFQYYEKEERGRGNFPDRFSARQFPNYSSELNVNALLLGDSALYLCASSLVPQGNTEAFFGQGTRLTVV.

This clone appeared a few times. The sample has other DNA sequences that encode this CDR3 too. This chain connects TRBV7-2 to TRBJ2-7; TRBD2 might be the D (6 bases). Looked up from germline, CDR1 is SGHTA and CDR2 is FQGNSA. V was trimmed by 0 bases and J by 4 bases, leaving 13 bases between them. The CDR3 spans 15 residues. CDR3 region: CASSLAGTSSYEQYF. CDR3 DNA sequence: TGTGCCAGCAGCTTAGCGGGGACTTCCAGTTACGAGCAGTACTTC.

The J gene is TRBJ2-3, the V gene TRBV9; TRBD1 might be the D (6 bases). The CDR3 covers 15 residues. Germline lookup yields CDR1 SGDLS and CDR2 YYNGEE. Trimming took off 1 base at V and 2 bases at J, with 11 bases between the two ends. CDR3 coding DNA: TGTGCCAGCAGCGTACTTGGGGGCAACACAGATACGCAGTATTTT. This sequence encodes CASSVLGGNTDTQYF.

This rearrangement joins TRBV24-1 to TRBJ1-2; unclear D gene. The CDR3 is 14 amino acids. Trimming removed 2 bases from V and 3 bases from J, with 9 bases in between. Germline CDR1 and CDR2: KGHDR and SFDVKD. CDR3: CATSDSGGDYGYTF. CDR3 nucleotides: TGTGCCACCAGTGATTCAGGAGGAGACTATGGCTACACCTTC.

The sample holds one count of this clone. J is TRBJ1-2 and V is TRBV9; no reliable D call. The CDR3 sequence is 14 residues long. Germline V gene sequence: CDR1 SGDLS, CDR2 YYNGEE. V gave up 6 bases and J gave up 2 bases, with 14 bases separating them. The CDR3 loop is CASTPGEGNYGYTF. CDR3 DNA sequence: TGTGCCAGCACCCCGGGAGAGGGCAACTATGGCTACACCTTC.

This clone was seen more than once but under ten times. The chain employs TRBV4-1 and TRBJ2-3; no firm D call. CDR1 is MGHRA, CDR2 YSYEKL, per germline. The length of the CDR3 is 14 residues. Trimming removed 3 bases at V and 0 bases at J, with 7 bases between. CDR3 nucleotide sequence: TGCGCCAGCAGCCACAGGTCGAGCACAGATACGCAGTATTTT. Translation: CASSHRSSTDTQYF.

J is TRBJ1-5 and V is TRBV19, with D maybe TRBD1 (6 bases). In germline, CDR1 is LNHDA, CDR2 SQIVND (reference sequence). This CDR3 contains 15 residues. Between the trimmed V and J ends, which lost 2 bases and 2 bases, there was a span of 10 bases. The CDR3 is CASSIQGSRNQPQHF. CDR3 nucleotides: TGTGCCAGTAGTATACAGGGGTCACGCAATCAGCCCCAGCATTTT.

The chain couples TRBV7-2 to TRBJ1-5, with unresolved D. The CDR3 consists of 13 residues. V was clipped by 4 bases and J by 2 bases, with 6 bases between them. Germline CDR1 and CDR2: SGHTA and FQGNSA. The CDR3 nucleotides are TGTGCCAGCAGCTCGGTAGGCAATCAGCCCCAGCATTTT. Residues: CASSSVGNQPQHF.

This clone was seen only a few times. The V and J genes are TRBV6-2 or TRBV6-3 and TRBJ1-1; D may be TRBD1 (5 bases). Trimming shortened V by 0 bases and J by 5 bases, and 10 bases separated the two germline ends. CDR1 and CDR2 from the germline V gene are MNHEY and SVGEGT. The CDR3 contains 14 residues. CDR3 nucleotides: TGTGCCAGCAGTTACTCGGGGGGGAGGACTGAAGCTTTCTTT. Protein product: CASSYSGGRTEAFF.

The J gene is TRBJ2-2, the V gene TRBV30; no definite D call. The germline gives CDR1 GTSNPN, CDR2 SVGIG (reference sequence). Trimming took 0 bases from V and 0 from J, leaving 8 bases between them. This CDR3 region has 15 residues. CDR3 coding DNA: TGTGCCTGGAGTGTAATCTCTTCGAACACCGGGGAGCTGTTTTTT. It specifies CAWSVISSNTGELFF.

V is TRBV5-5 and J is TRBJ1-5; 9 nucleotides agree with TRBD1. This CDR3 is 14 amino acids long. The V and J ends lost 4 bases and 12 bases, in that order; junction bases with no gene match: 11. Germline values: CDR1 SGHKS, CDR2 YYEKEE (reference sequence). This CDR3 is CASSPGTGSLVQHF. CDR3 coding DNA: TGTGCCAGCAGCCCGGGGACAGGGTCCCTGGTCCAGCATTTT.

V usage is TRBV28 and J usage is TRBJ2-7; D unclear. V lost 2 bases and J 2 bases, leaving 4 bases between the germline ends. In germline, CDR1 is MDHEN, CDR2 SYDVKM. The CDR3 loop spans 12 amino acids. The DNA for the CDR3 is TGTGCCAGCAGTTTAGACACCTACGAGCAGTACTTC. Residues: CASSLDTYEQYF. The whole variable domain, remainder taken from reference TRBV28 and TRBJ2-7, is DVKVTQSSRYLVKRTGEKVFLECVQDMDHENMFWYRQDPGLGLRLIYFSYDVKMKEKGDIPEGYSVSREKKERFSLILESASTNQTSMYLCASSLDTYEQYFGPGTRLTVT.

The V and J genes are TRBV6-5 and TRBJ1-1, with TRBD1 identical over 11 bases. With 4 bases clipped from V and 8 bases from J, the junction kept 6 bases outside the gene matches. CDR3 length equals 14 residues. Germline CDR1 and CDR2: MNHEY and SVGAGI. The CDR3 spells CASSFTGQGVEAFF. The CDR3 nucleotides are TGTGCCAGCAGTTTCACGGGACAGGGGGTGGAAGCTTTCTTT.

V is TRBV6-5 and J is TRBJ1-1, with D unclear. The length of the CDR3 is 12 residues. Germline assignment: CDR1 MNHEY and CDR2 SVGAGI. V was shortened by 7 bases and J by 5 bases, with 11 bases between the two germline ends. The CDR3 sequence is CASIREGTEAFF. For the CDR3, the DNA is TGTGCCAGCATCCGGGAAGGGACTGAAGCTTTCTTT.

This clone turned up a few times. V usage is TRBV5-1 and J usage is TRBJ2-1; 14 nucleotides agree with TRBD2. Trimming took 0 bases from V and 0 from J; bases not matched to a gene: 11. Germline V CDR1 and CDR2: SGHRS, YFSETQ. CDR3 size: 21 residues. The CDR3 DNA reads as TGCGCCAGCAGCTTGGATCCGCCAGGGACTAGCGGGGGAGTCTCCTACAATGAGCAGTTCTTC. This encodes CASSLDPPGTSGGVSYNEQFF.

The chain joins TRBV7-9 to TRBJ2-3; TRBD2 matches 8 bases. Germline V lookup: CDR1 SEHNR, CDR2 FQNEAQ (reference sequence). CDR3 length: 14 residues. Germline trimming cut 6 bases from V and 5 bases from J; bases unmatched to any gene: 7. CDR3 sequence reads: CASRPSGGLDTQYF. For the CDR3, the DNA is TGTGCCAGCAGACCGAGCGGGGGTTTAGATACGCAGTATTTT.

The chain carries TRBV24-1 and TRBJ2-2; 8 bases are a match to TRBD1. In germline, CDR1 is KGHDR, CDR2 SFDVKD. Unmatched junction bases numbered 14, after V lost 3 bases and J lost 0 bases. This CDR3 is 20 amino acids long. The CDR3 protein is CATSDITGTGRIANTGELFF. The CDR3 coding sequence is TGTGCCACCAGTGATATAACCGGGACAGGCCGAATCGCGAACACCGGGGAGCTGTTTTTT.

This clone was picked up one time. This chain uses TRBV29-1 with TRBJ2-3; weak D call: TRBD1 (5 bases). CDR1 and CDR2 (germline): SQVTM, ANQGSEA. This CDR3 contains 14 residues. Deletions cut 7 bases from V and 6 bases from J, with 20 bases between. CDR3: CSAADSVEADTQYF. CDR3 DNA sequence: TGCAGCGCAGCAGACAGCGTAGAAGCCGATACGCAGTATTTT.

The chain recombines TRBV7-8 with TRBJ1-1; TRBD1 agrees at 10 bases. The CDR3 runs 15 residues. CDR1 is SGHVS and CDR2 is FQNEAQ in the germline V gene. After removal of 4 bases from V and 5 bases from J, the junction contained 7 bases not matched to a gene. CDR3 protein: CASSSRQGARTEAFF. As DNA, the CDR3 is TGTGCCAGCAGCTCCCGACAGGGGGCGCGAACTGAAGCTTTCTTT.

A single count supports this clone. The chain uses TRBV5-1 and TRBJ2-1; 8 positions agree with TRBD2. This CDR3 is 15 amino acids long. Trimming cost V 4 bases and J 10 bases; bases outside gene matches: 13. Looked up from germline, CDR1 is SGHRS and CDR2 is YFSETQ. Here the CDR3 reads CASSPSGRGGAEQFF. Here the CDR3 DNA reads TGCGCCAGCAGCCCCAGCGGGAGAGGGGGGGCGGAGCAGTTCTTC.

The gene calls are TRBV11-2 and TRBJ1-3; the match to TRBD1 covers 8 bases. With 10 bases clipped from V and 0 bases from J, the junction kept 11 bases outside the gene matches. The CDR3 has 16 amino acids. Germline CDR1 SGHAT, CDR2 FQNNGV. This CDR3 is CATPMGQASSGNTIYF. CDR3 in DNA: TGTGCCACCCCAATGGGACAGGCTAGCTCTGGAAACACCATATATTTT.

The DNA for the CDR3 is TGTGCCAGCAGGAGCGGGACGGGTCGGGGAGAGACCCAGTACTTC. It translates to CASRSGTGRGETQYF. The V gene is TRBV6-5, the J gene TRBJ2-5; TRBD2 aligns across 7 bases. V lost 6 bases, J lost 4 bases, and 11 bases stayed unmatched. CDR1 and CDR2 (germline): MNHEY, SVGAGI. The CDR3 contains 15 residues.

This clone has just one count. The chain employs TRBV15 and TRBJ1-5; 8 bases map to TRBD1. V was pared by 5 bases and J by 5 bases, with 5 bases of the junction left unmatched. The CDR3 extends over 14 amino acids. Per the germline V gene, CDR1 is LNHNV and CDR2 is YYDKDF (reference sequence). The CDR3 coding sequence is TGTGCCACCAGCGCAGGGGGCTCGGATCAGCCCCAGCATTTT. This sequence encodes CATSAGGSDQPQHF.

The genes are TRBV5-1 and TRBJ2-1, with TRBD1 as a possible D gene (5 bases). Germline loops: CDR1 SGHRS, CDR2 YFSETQ. The CDR3 runs 14 residues. V dropped 3 bases and J dropped 7 bases, with 14 bases sitting between them. This CDR3 reads CASSSSESGNEQFF. Written as DNA, the CDR3 is TGCGCCAGCAGCTCTTCTGAATCAGGGAATGAGCAGTTCTTC.